The source of this T cell receptor (beta chain) is a study of tumor-infiltrating lymphocytes in localized non-small cell lung cancer. Trimming shortened V by 1 base and J by 6 bases, and 5 bases separated the two germline ends. Germline-derived CDR1 and CDR2 are ENHRY and SYGVKD. The CDR3 runs to 12 residues. Generated by immunoSEQ multiplex PCR, the TCRdb table keeps only in-frame clones and is missing some. Here the sample spans some 15,000 clones, around four fifths being singletons. The V gene is TRBV10-3, the J gene TRBJ2-3; unclear D gene. Sequenced sample: lung tumor tissue. The sequence came from a human donor with non-small cell lung cancer. Here the CDR3 reads CAISEYGDTQYF. CDR3 DNA: TGTGCCATCAGTGAGTATGGGGATACGCAGTATTTT.